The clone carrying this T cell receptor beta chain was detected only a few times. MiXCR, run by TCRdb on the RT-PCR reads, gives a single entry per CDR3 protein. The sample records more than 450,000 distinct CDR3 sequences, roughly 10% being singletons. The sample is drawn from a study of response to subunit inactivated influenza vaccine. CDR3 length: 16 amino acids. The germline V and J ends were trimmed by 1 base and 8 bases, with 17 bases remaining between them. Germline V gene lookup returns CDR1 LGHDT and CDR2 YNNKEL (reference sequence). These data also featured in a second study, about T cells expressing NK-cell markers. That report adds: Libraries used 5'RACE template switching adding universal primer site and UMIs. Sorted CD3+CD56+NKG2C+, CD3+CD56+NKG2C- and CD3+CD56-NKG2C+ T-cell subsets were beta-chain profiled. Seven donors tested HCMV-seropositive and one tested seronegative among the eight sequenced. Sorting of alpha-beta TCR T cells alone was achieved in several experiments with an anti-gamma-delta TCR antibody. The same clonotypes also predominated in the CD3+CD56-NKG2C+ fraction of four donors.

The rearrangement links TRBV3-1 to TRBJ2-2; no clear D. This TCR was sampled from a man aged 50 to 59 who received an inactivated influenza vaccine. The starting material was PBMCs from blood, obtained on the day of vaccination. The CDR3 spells CASSQGGIPGRGELFF. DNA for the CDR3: TGTGCCAGCAGCCAAGGAGGTATCCCGGGCCGAGGGGAGCTGTTTTTT.